A selection of T cell receptor beta chains follows, all from one sample in a study of cytomegalovirus exposure and HLA in healthy donors. Using immunoSEQ multiplex PCR, the repertoire was profiled, and TCRdb retains in-frame clones only, with some absent. Of over 150,000 clones detected, about four fifths appear once; the ten largest clones hold approximately 4.5%. Sequences were obtained from PBMCs. Every receptor here comes from a man aged 25-45 years in good health and CMV-seronegative. CDR3s include the opening cysteine and the closing phenylalanine or tryptophan. A D gene is named only where the DNA matches it firmly. The size of a clone is reported for some rows only, either as once, few or many, or as a class for expanded clones.

CDR3 length,D gene,J gene,V gene,clone size,CDR3 protein,CDR3 DNA
14,TRBD1,TRBJ1-1,TRBV5-5,.,CATRPGQRNTEAFF,TGTGCCACAAGACCGGGACAGAGGAACACTGAAGCTTTCTTT
14,TRBD1,TRBJ1-5,TRBV6-5,.,CASRSNRGHQPQHF,TGTGCCAGCAGGTCCAACAGGGGGCACCAGCCCCAGCATTTT
15,.,TRBJ1-5,TRBV19,.,CASSILANSNQPQHF,TGTGCCAGTAGTATATTAGCTAATAGCAATCAGCCCCAGCATTTT
17,TRBD1,TRBJ2-6,TRBV5-1,once,CASVSGTGLHGANVLTF,TGCGCCAGCGTCTCAGGGACAGGCTTGCACGGGGCCAACGTCCTGACTTTC
18,.,TRBJ2-5,TRBV5-1,.,CASHGALALAAEDETQYF,TGCGCCAGTCATGGCGCCCTCGCGTTAGCGGCCGAGGATGAGACCCAGTACTTC
13,.,TRBJ1-5,TRBV6-4,once,CASSDSLGQPQHF,TGTGCCAGCAGTGACTCCCTAGGTCAGCCCCAGCATTTT
14,.,TRBJ1-2,TRBV5-1,.,CASSLASGLDGYTF,TGCGCCAGCAGCTTGGCATCAGGGTTGGATGGCTACACCTTC
16,TRBD1,TRBJ1-5,TRBV10-3,.,CAISDSNRDRNQPQHF,TGTGCCATCAGTGATTCCAACCGGGACAGAAATCAGCCCCAGCATTTT
12,.,TRBJ1-2,TRBV6-1,.,CANGELVYGYTF,TGTGCCAACGGGGAATTAGTCTATGGCTACACCTTC
15,.,TRBJ2-5,TRBV6-1,few,CASSSTTAPGETQYF,TGTGCCAGCAGTTCGACGACGGCCCCGGGAGAGACCCAGTACTTC
16,.,TRBJ1-2,TRBV6-5,.,CASSYSRVGGNYGYTF,TGTGCCAGCAGTTACTCCCGGGTAGGGGGTAACTATGGCTACACCTTC
16,.,TRBJ2-1,TRBV6-1,.,CASSEANSISYNEQFF,TGTGCCAGCAGTGAAGCTAATAGCATCTCCTACAATGAGCAGTTCTTC
13,.,TRBJ2-7,TRBV4-1,.,CASAAGKEYEQYF,TGCGCCAGCGCCGCAGGGAAAGAGTACGAGCAGTACTTC
16,TRBD2,TRBJ2-3,TRBV5-1,.,CASSLDSGGAWGTQYF,TGCGCCAGCAGCTTGGATAGCGGGGGGGCCTGGGGTACGCAGTATTTT
12,TRBD1,TRBJ2-1,TRBV7-9,once,CASSHDARQGFF,TGTGCCAGCAGCCACGACGCGAGACAGGGGTTCTTC
14,TRBD2,TRBJ2-1,TRBV27,.,CATRDYTEYNEQFF,TGTGCCACCCGGGACTACACGGAATACAATGAGCAGTTCTTC
18,TRBD2,TRBJ2-3,TRBV13,few,CASSPTVTSGSRADTQYF,TGTGCCAGCAGCCCAACTGTCACTAGCGGGAGTCGCGCAGATACGCAGTATTTT
14,TRBD1,TRBJ1-4,TRBV30,.,CAWRDRLMSEKLFF,TGTGCCTGGAGGGACAGGTTGATGAGTGAAAAACTGTTTTTT
14,TRBD2,TRBJ2-3,TRBV27,few,CASSSGRERDTQYF,TGTGCCAGCAGTAGCGGGAGGGAGAGAGATACGCAGTATTTT
13,.,TRBJ2-7,TRBV7-2,.,CASSTTRGPGQYF,TGTGCCAGCAGCACGACTAGAGGCCCTGGGCAGTACTTC
12,.,TRBJ1-3,TRBV11-2,.,CASSFRGNTIYF,TGTGCCAGCAGCTTTCGGGGAAACACCATATATTTT
13,.,TRBJ2-5,TRBV7-2,.,CASRPAGKETQYF,TGTGCCAGCCGCCCTGCCGGGAAAGAGACCCAGTACTTC
15,TRBD1,TRBJ1-1,TRBV5-1,few,CASSLETGADTEAFF,TGCGCCAGCAGCTTGGAGACAGGGGCGGACACTGAAGCTTTCTTT
12,.,TRBJ1-1,TRBV7-9,.,CSSTAGNTEAFF,TGTTCCAGCACCGCAGGGAACACTGAAGCTTTCTTT
17,TRBD1,TRBJ1-1,TRBV2,.,CASSEGEGARSYTEAFF,TGTGCCAGCAGTGAAGGCGAGGGGGCAAGGAGTTATACTGAAGCTTTCTTT
16,TRBD1,TRBJ2-1,TRBV9,.,CASSVARQGNYNEQFF,TGTGCCAGCAGCGTAGCCCGACAGGGTAACTACAATGAGCAGTTCTTC
15,.,TRBJ1-1,TRBV27,.,CASSSPGGMNTEAFF,TGTGCCAGCAGTTCGCCCGGGGGGATGAACACTGAAGCTTTCTTT
16,TRBD2,TRBJ2-7,TRBV28,once,CASRSLRTSGSHEQYF,TGTGCCAGCAGGTCCCTGCGGACTAGCGGGAGCCACGAGCAGTACTTC
13,.,TRBJ2-5,TRBV7-9,.,CSSSLRSQETQYF,TGTTCCAGCAGCTTACGTTCCCAAGAGACCCAGTACTTC